This is a list of T cell receptor beta chains from one sample in a study of blood T cell repertoires in COVID-19. The assay was immunoSEQ multiplex PCR, and TCRdb's table has in-frame clones only and misses some. The data show around 140,000 clones, roughly 90% seen once. What was sequenced was peripheral blood. The source is a man aged 45-65 years with active or convalescent COVID-19. The CDR3 runs from the conserved cysteine through the conserved F or W. D genes are given only for firm matches. Clone size is shown for a subset of rows, as once, few, many or a class of expanded clone.

TRBV19,TRBJ2-5,.,TRBD2,CASSRRGLAGVETQYF,TGTGCCAGTAGCCGGAGGGGACTAGCGGGGGTGGAGACCCAGTACTTC
TRBV24-1,TRBJ2-1,.,.,CATSPSGYDFVRGNEQFF,TGTGCCACCAGCCCCTCGGGCTATGATTTTGTTCGCGGGAATGAGCAGTTCTTC
TRBV6-5,TRBJ2-7,.,.,CASSYSAGASYEQYF,TGTGCCAGCAGTTACTCGGCGGGGGCCTCCTACGAGCAGTACTTC
TRBV29-1,TRBJ1-1,.,.,CSARPPGTEAFF,TGCAGCGCGAGGCCCCCGGGCACTGAAGCTTTCTTT
TRBV6-2/TRBV6-3,TRBJ1-2,.,TRBD1,CASSDGSGGGHFYGYTF,TGTGCCAGCAGCGACGGGTCAGGGGGTGGGCATTTCTATGGCTACACCTTC
TRBV20-1,TRBJ1-1,.,TRBD1,CSARAGGEAFF,TGCAGTGCTAGGGCAGGGGGTGAAGCTTTCTTT
TRBV28,TRBJ2-7,.,TRBD2,CASSLVTLAGPSEQYF,TGTGCCAGCAGTCTAGTTACTTTAGCGGGGCCGTCCGAGCAGTACTTC
TRBV11-3,TRBJ2-3,.,.,CASSLRGRDTDTQYF,TGTGCCAGCAGCTTAAGGGGCAGGGACACAGATACGCAGTATTTT
TRBV6-5,TRBJ1-3,few,.,CASSYSQLPGNTIYF,TGTGCCAGCAGTTACTCACAGCTTCCCGGAAACACCATATATTTT
TRBV5-8,TRBJ1-5,.,.,CASSYRDNQPQHF,TGTGCCAGCAGCTACAGGGACAATCAGCCCCAGCATTTT
TRBV18,TRBJ2-7,.,.,CASSPPMGDEQYF,TGTGCCAGCTCACCACCTATGGGCGACGAGCAGTACTTC
TRBV29-1,TRBJ1-4,.,TRBD1,CSAGDGTGVGTNEKLFF,TGCAGCGCCGGGGACGGGACAGGGGTAGGAACTAATGAAAAACTGTTTTTT
TRBV2,TRBJ2-3,.,TRBD1,CASSTGTDTDTQYF,TGTGCCAGCAGCACCGGGACAGACACAGATACGCAGTATTTT
TRBV11-2,TRBJ1-1,once,.,CASSSPQAAEAFF,TGTGCCAGCAGCTCCCCACAGGCGGCTGAAGCTTTCTTT
TRBV7-9,TRBJ2-1,.,.,CASSSTVFNEQFF,TGTGCCAGCAGCTCGACAGTTTTCAATGAGCAGTTCTTC
TRBV4-2,TRBJ2-7,once,TRBD2,CASSQVGSGTYEQYF,TGTGCCAGCAGCCAAGTCGGTAGCGGGACATACGAGCAGTACTTC
TRBV27,TRBJ2-7,few,TRBD1,CASRGRRQGVYEQYF,TGTGCCAGCAGAGGGAGGCGACAGGGGGTCTACGAGCAGTACTTC
TRBV4-3,TRBJ1-2,.,TRBD1,CASSQAAGQGNYGYTF,TGCGCCAGCAGCCAAGCCGCGGGACAGGGGAACTATGGCTACACCTTC
TRBV6-1,TRBJ2-5,.,.,CASSEAPGETQYF,TGTGCCAGCAGTGAAGCGCCGGGAGAGACCCAGTACTTC
TRBV18,TRBJ1-1,.,TRBD1,CASSLSTGWNTEAFF,TGTGCCAGCTCACTCTCGACAGGGTGGAACACTGAAGCTTTCTTT
TRBV6-5,TRBJ2-7,.,TRBD1,CASSTTGAREQYF,TGTGCCAGCAGCACCACAGGGGCGAGGGAGCAGTACTTC
TRBV7-2,TRBJ2-3,.,.,CASSFAASTDTQYF,TGTGCCAGCAGCTTTGCGGCTAGCACAGATACGCAGTATTTT
TRBV19,TRBJ2-1,.,.,CASSIGQNNEQFF,TGTGCCAGTAGTATAGGTCAAAACAATGAGCAGTTCTTC
TRBV4-2,TRBJ2-6,.,.,CASSPFEGSGANVLTF,TGTGCCAGCAGCCCTTTCGAGGGCTCTGGGGCCAACGTCCTGACTTTC
TRBV7-8,TRBJ1-1,.,.,CASSPSIGGAGYTEAFF,TGTGCCAGCAGCCCTAGTATTGGAGGGGCTGGTTACACTGAAGCTTTCTTT
TRBV4-1,TRBJ1-2,few,.,CASSGPDYGYTF,TGCGCCAGCAGCGGGCCGGACTATGGCTACACCTTC
TRBV6-1,TRBJ1-6,.,TRBD1,CASSAPQGRYNSPLHF,TGTGCCAGCAGTGCCCCACAGGGGAGGTATAATTCACCCCTCCACTTT
TRBV29-1,TRBJ2-3,.,.,CSVAVMSTDTQYF,TGCAGCGTTGCGGTTATGAGCACAGATACGCAGTATTTT
TRBV5-1,TRBJ1-5,.,TRBD1,CASSYHTGADQPQHF,TGCGCCAGCAGCTACCATACAGGGGCCGATCAGCCCCAGCATTTT
TRBV12-5,TRBJ2-7,.,TRBD2,CASGLDGGGVYEQYF,TGTGCTAGTGGTTTGGACGGGGGAGGGGTCTACGAGCAGTACTTC
TRBV15,TRBJ1-2,.,.,CATSRVVRLLEGYTF,TGTGCCACCAGCAGAGTGGTGCGACTCCTCGAGGGCTACACCTTC
TRBV25-1,TRBJ2-2,.,.,CASSHSPGFTGELFF,TGTGCCAGCAGTCACAGCCCAGGGTTCACCGGGGAGCTGTTTTTT
TRBV10-1,TRBJ1-5,.,.,CASSGQANQPQHF,TGCGCCAGCAGTGGACAGGCCAATCAGCCCCAGCATTTT
TRBV29-1,TRBJ1-4,.,.,CSVEKVSGEKLFF,TGCAGCGTTGAGAAAGTTTCCGGTGAAAAACTGTTTTTT
TRBV7-9,TRBJ2-1,.,TRBD2,CASSLESSGNEQFF,TGTGCCAGCAGCTTAGAGTCTAGCGGTAATGAGCAGTTCTTC
TRBV5-1,TRBJ1-4,.,TRBD1,CASSSGPTGDGEKLFF,TGCGCCAGCAGCTCCGGACCGACAGGGGATGGGGAAAAACTGTTTTTT
TRBV5-1,TRBJ1-1,.,.,CASSLELGGGITEAFF,TGCGCCAGCAGCTTGGAGCTCGGGGGAGGTATCACTGAAGCTTTCTTT